Listed below are T cell receptor beta chains from one sample, sequenced in a study of blood T cell repertoires in COVID-19. Clones were read by immunoSEQ multiplex PCR, and TCRdb kept only the in-frame ones, dropping some. The table shows about 210,000 clones, with 80% to 90% occurring only once. Sequences were obtained from peripheral blood. The source of these receptors is a woman over 75 with COVID-19, enrolled during active disease. Each CDR3 is given with its conserved first and last residue. Fields, in order: clone size, V gene, D gene, J gene, CDR3 DNA, CDR3 protein. D genes are given only for firm matches. Not all rows give a size; the values are once, few, many and, for expanded clones, a class.

.	TRBV6-2/TRBV6-3	TRBD1	TRBJ1-1	TGTGCCAGCAGTCGCCCGTACAGGGGGCATGAAGCTTTCTTT	CASSRPYRGHEAFF
.	TRBV5-1	.	TRBJ2-1	TGCGCCAGCAGCTTGGATCTTGAGGAGCTACGGGAGCAGTTCTTC	CASSLDLEELREQFF
.	TRBV6-5	.	TRBJ1-1	TGTGCCAGCAGTTCAGACGAACAGGGGAACACTGAAGCTTTCTTT	CASSSDEQGNTEAFF
.	TRBV5-1	.	TRBJ1-2	TGCGCCAGCAGCCCCCCCTCTAACTATGGCTACACCTTC	CASSPPSNYGYTF
.	TRBV2	TRBD1	TRBJ1-5	TGTGCCAGCAGTGAATTAGACAGGGGGAATCAGCCCCAGCATTTT	CASSELDRGNQPQHF
.	TRBV12-3/TRBV12-4	.	TRBJ1-1	TGTGCCAGCAGTCAACAGATGAACACTGAAGCTTTCTTT	CASSQQMNTEAFF
.	TRBV6-6	.	TRBJ1-1	TGTGCCAGCAGTTGGTCGGATACAGGCACTGAAGCTTTCTTT	CASSWSDTGTEAFF
.	TRBV3-1/TRBV3-2	TRBD2	TRBJ2-1	TGTGCCAGCAGCCAAGGACTAGCGGGGAATCGGAATGAGCAGTTCTTC	CASSQGLAGNRNEQFF
.	TRBV6-2/TRBV6-3	TRBD1	TRBJ1-1	TGTGCCAGCAGTTACTCGGCGGGACAGCCAGACACTGAAGCTTTCTTT	CASSYSAGQPDTEAFF
.	TRBV7-2	.	TRBJ1-3	TGTGCCAGCAGCTTAGGGCACCACTCTGGAAACACCATATATTTT	CASSLGHHSGNTIYF
.	TRBV5-4	.	TRBJ1-4	TGTGCCAGCAGCACCCAGGGGCCGGATAATGAAAAACTGTTTTTT	CASSTQGPDNEKLFF
.	TRBV28	TRBD1	TRBJ2-3	TGTGCCAGCAGTTTATGGGAAGGGGGCCGGGGCACAGATACGCAGTATTTT	CASSLWEGGRGTDTQYF
.	TRBV27	.	TRBJ1-6	TGTGCCAGTCGGACTGCGGCCTTTTCACCCCTCCACTTT	CASRTAAFSPLHF
.	TRBV9	TRBD2	TRBJ2-5	TGTGCCAGCAGCCCCGGGACTAGCGGGGGCCGGTACCAAGAGACCCAGTACTTC	CASSPGTSGGRYQETQYF
.	TRBV6-5	.	TRBJ1-1	TGTGCCACCGTCGGGAGGACTGAAGCTTTCTTT	CATVGRTEAFF
.	TRBV5-4	.	TRBJ1-2	TGTGCCAGCAGCACAAGAACAGGGTCCGGCTACACCTTC	CASSTRTGSGYTF
.	TRBV7-2	TRBD1	TRBJ1-1	TGTGCCAGCAGCTTACAGGGGGCGAGGACTGAAGCTTTCTTT	CASSLQGARTEAFF
.	TRBV25-1	.	TRBJ1-1	TGTGCCAGCAGTGGTGGACAGTTCACTGAAGCTTTCTTT	CASSGGQFTEAFF
once	TRBV9	TRBD1	TRBJ1-3	TGTGCCAGCAGCTCTGGGACAGGGGGAAACACCATATATTTT	CASSSGTGGNTIYF
.	TRBV30	TRBD1	TRBJ1-6	TGTGCCTGGACGGACAGGCGGAATTCACCCCTCCACTTT	CAWTDRRNSPLHF
once	TRBV2	.	TRBJ2-3	TGTGCCAGCAGTGTAGGGACTTATTCAGATACGCAGTATTTT	CASSVGTYSDTQYF
.	TRBV6-5	.	TRBJ1-5	TGTGCCAGCAGCTTCCAGAGCAATCAGCCCCAGCATTTT	CASSFQSNQPQHF
.	TRBV2	TRBD1	TRBJ1-2	TGTGCCAGCAGCCCCAGACAGGGCGCCCTTTTGGACTATGGCTACACCTTC	CASSPRQGALLDYGYTF
.	TRBV5-1	.	TRBJ1-1	TGCGCCAGTAGGACAGTGAACACTGAAGCTTTCTTT	CASRTVNTEAFF
.	TRBV5-1	TRBD1	TRBJ1-2	TGCGCCAGCAGCCCCGGGGACAGGGATGGCTACACCTTC	CASSPGDRDGYTF
.	TRBV5-1	.	TRBJ1-6	TGCGCCAGCAGCCCCGGGAATTCACCCCTCCACTTT	CASSPGNSPLHF
.	TRBV4-3	.	TRBJ1-2	TGCGCCAGCAGCCAAGAGATAAGCCTTTCCTATGGCTACACCTTC	CASSQEISLSYGYTF
.	TRBV7-9	.	TRBJ1-2	TGTGCCAGCAGCTTGGGGCTTGACTATGGCTACACCTTC	CASSLGLDYGYTF
.	TRBV7-6	.	TRBJ2-3	TGTGCCAGCAGCTTAGAAAGAGGTTCAGATACGCAGTATTTT	CASSLERGSDTQYF
.	TRBV7-9	TRBD1	TRBJ1-1	TGTGCCAGCAGCACCGGACAGGGATCAGCTTTCTTT	CASSTGQGSAFF
.	TRBV6-6	TRBD2	TRBJ2-1	TGTGCCAGCAGTCAGCTAGCGGGGGGCAGCTCCTACAATGAGCAGTTCTTC	CASSQLAGGSSYNEQFF
.	TRBV5-8	.	TRBJ2-3	TGTGCCAGCAGCAACAGCTACTCTAGCACAGATACGCAGTATTTT	CASSNSYSSTDTQYF
.	TRBV6-4	.	TRBJ1-1	TGTGCCAGCAGTGGGGGGCAGGGGAAGAACACTGAAGCTTTCTTT	CASSGGQGKNTEAFF
.	TRBV5-4	TRBD2	TRBJ2-2	TGTGCCAGCAGCTTCCAGCGGGGGGGCCGAGGGACCGGGGAGCTGTTTTTT	CASSFQRGGRGTGELFF
.	TRBV11-2	.	TRBJ2-3	TGTGCCAGCAGCGCCAGTGGAAGAGGGCCAGATACGCAGTATTTT	CASSASGRGPDTQYF
.	TRBV7-2	.	TRBJ1-6	TGTGCCAGCAGCTTAGGGTACGGTTCACCCCTCCACTTT	CASSLGYGSPLHF
.	TRBV6-2/TRBV6-3	.	TRBJ1-3	TGTGCCAGCAGTAGGGGCGACACCATATATTTT	CASSRGDTIYF
.	TRBV18	.	TRBJ1-3	TGTGCCAGCTCACCGGGTATCGGGGGAAACACCATATATTTT	CASSPGIGGNTIYF
.	TRBV3-1/TRBV3-2	.	TRBJ2-7	TGTGCCAGCAGCCAACCAGGGTCATCCTACGAGCAGTACTTC	CASSQPGSSYEQYF
.	TRBV27	TRBD1	TRBJ1-5	TGTGCCAGCAGAGACGAGGGACAGGGGAGGAGGGAGCCCCAGCATTTT	CASRDEGQGRREPQHF
.	TRBV6-2/TRBV6-3	TRBD2	TRBJ2-5	TGTGCCAGCAGTTACCCCCGCGGGGGTTTCCAAGAGACCCAGTACTTC	CASSYPRGGFQETQYF
.	TRBV9	.	TRBJ2-1	TGTGCCAGCAGCGTAGGGACAGATAAGCAGTTCTTC	CASSVGTDKQFF
.	TRBV28	.	TRBJ2-5	TGTGCCAGCCGCTCCCCAGGGAGGGAGACCCAGTACTTC	CASRSPGRETQYF